This entry lists 8 T cell receptor beta chains sequenced from one sample in a study of blood T cell repertoires in COVID-19. Clones were sequenced by immunoSEQ multiplex PCR, and TCRdb holds only the in-frame ones, with some missing. Here the sample spans 250,000 or so clones, under 90% being singletons. Sequencing was carried out using PBMCs or T cells enriched from blood (not recorded which). The receptors stem from a woman between 35 and 50 years old who had been exposed to COVID-19.

V and J are TRBV23-1 and TRBJ1-1; D unclear. TRBV23-1 is identified as an open reading frame with a role that is uncertain. There are 15 residues in the CDR3. With 4 bases removed from V and 6 bases from J, the gap between germline ends came to 18 bases. The CDR3 here is CASSPPSGLWSEAFF. In DNA, the CDR3 is TGCGCCAGCAGTCCCCCATCGGGGTTATGGTCTGAAGCTTTCTTT.

CDR3 amino acids: CASPRENSYNSPLHF. CDR3 bases: TGTGCCAGCCCCCGGGAAAACTCCTATAATTCACCCCTCCACTTT. The chain recombines TRBV6-5 with TRBJ1-6, with D uncertain. The CDR3 totals 15 residues. The V gene lost 8 bases and the J gene lost 0 bases, with 11 bases spanning the gap. From germline, CDR1 is MNHEY and CDR2 SVGAGI.

The gene calls are TRBV6-2 or TRBV6-3 and TRBJ1-5; D might be TRBD1 (6 bases). Germline V lookup: CDR1 MNHEY, CDR2 SVGEGT. The CDR3 runs to 17 residues. Trimming removed 5 bases at V and 3 bases at J, with 20 bases between. The CDR3 loop reads CASSPDSSRWDNQPQHF. CDR3 DNA sequence: TGTGCCAGCAGTCCGGACAGTTCGCGATGGGACAATCAGCCCCAGCATTTT.

The rearrangement links TRBV24-1 to TRBJ2-7; D is perhaps TRBD1 (5 bases). Trimming removed 5 bases from V and 0 bases from J, with 7 bases in between. CDR1 is KGHDR, CDR2 SFDVKD, per germline. The CDR3 runs to 13 residues. The CDR3 is CATSGTSSYEQYF. The CDR3 DNA follows: TGTGCCACCAGTGGGACAAGCTCCTACGAGCAGTACTTC.

This chain uses TRBV27 with TRBJ1-2, with 8 bases that match TRBD1. V shed 4 bases, J shed 4 bases, and the junction held 8 bases outside the gene matches. The CDR3 consists of 15 residues. Per germline, CDR1 MNHEY and CDR2 SMNVEV (reference sequence). CDR3 in amino acids: CASSSTQGASYGYTF. CDR3 bases: TGTGCCAGCAGTTCCACCCAGGGGGCGAGCTATGGCTACACCTTC.

This chain joins TRBV18 and TRBJ2-5; D possibly corresponds to TRBD2 (6 bases). The germline V gene encodes CDR1 KGHSH and CDR2 LQKENI. V shed 8 bases and J shed 1 base, with 8 bases lying between them. The CDR3 has 12 residues. CDR3 region: CASATSQETQYF. Here the CDR3 DNA reads TGTGCCAGCGCGACTAGCCAAGAGACCCAGTACTTC.

CDR3 DNA sequence: TGTGCCAGCAGCCTCAGGTGGGGGGACTACAATCAGCCCCAGCATTTT. Translated: CASSLRWGDYNQPQHF. The V gene is TRBV3-1 (or the pseudogene TRBV3-2), the J gene TRBJ1-5, with D possibly matching TRBD1 (5 bases). V was shortened by 4 bases and J by 3 bases, with 16 bases between the two germline ends. Per germline, CDR1 LGHDT and CDR2 YNNKEL (reference sequence). The CDR3 loop spans 16 amino acids.

The V and J genes are TRBV6-5 and TRBJ2-7; a possible D gene is TRBD1 (6 bases). Germline V lookup: CDR1 MNHEY, CDR2 SVGAGI. Trimming removed 6 bases from V and 1 base from J, with 13 bases in between. The CDR3 contains 14 residues. Here the CDR3 DNA reads TGTGCCAGCAGCGCCCAGGGGTCTTCCTACGAGCAGTACTTC. Its translation is CASSAQGSSYEQYF.